These T cell receptor beta chains were read from a single sample in a study of blood T cell repertoires in COVID-19. The protocol was immunoSEQ multiplex PCR, while the TCRdb copy is restricted to in-frame clones and leaves out a portion. The top ten hold about 9.5% of the sample, which has around 310,000 clones, 75% to 90% seen once. Sequencing was carried out using PBMCs or T cells enriched from blood (not recorded which). The source of these receptors is a woman in her thirties or forties who had recovered from COVID-19. The CDR3 runs from the conserved cysteine through the conserved F or W. D genes are given only for firm matches. A row's size may be missing; if present it is once, few, many or a size class.

- | TRBJ2-1 | - | TRBV9 | TGTGCCAGCAGCGTAGCGTGGCTAGCGCCAGACAATGAGCAGTTCTTC | CASSVAWLAPDNEQFF
TRBD2 | TRBJ2-1 | - | TRBV24-1 | TGTGCCACCAGTGAGGCTGGCGGGAGTATCTATGAGCAGTTCTTC | CATSEAGGSIYEQFF
TRBD1 | TRBJ1-5 | once | TRBV7-9 | TGTGCCAGCAGCTTAACAGGGGGGAACAATCAGCCCCAGCATTTT | CASSLTGGNNQPQHF
- | TRBJ2-1 | - | TRBV5-1 | TGCGCCAGCAGCTCCCAGGGCCCCCCTTACAATGAGCAGTTCTTC | CASSSQGPPYNEQFF
TRBD2 | TRBJ2-1 | few | TRBV19 | TGTGCGACTAAACTAGCGGGAGGGGAGTACAATGAGCAGTTCTTC | CATKLAGGEYNEQFF
- | TRBJ2-2 | - | TRBV19 | TGTGCCAGTAGTATAGATCTAGAAGGTTCGAACACCGGGGAGCTGTTTTTT | CASSIDLEGSNTGELFF
- | TRBJ2-2 | - | TRBV12-1 | TGTGCCAGCAGCGAGACAGGGCCGAACACCGGGGAGCTGTTTTTT | CASSETGPNTGELFF
TRBD1 | TRBJ1-1 | - | TRBV5-1 | TGCGCCAGCAGCTTGTCAGGGGGCTTGGATGCTTTCTTT | CASSLSGGLDAFF
- | TRBJ2-5 | - | TRBV11-2 | TGTGCCAGCAGCTCCCAGGGGTCCTTTATAAAGACCCAGTACTTC | CASSSQGSFIKTQYF
- | TRBJ2-3 | - | TRBV30 | TGTGCCTGGAGTGTGGGACAGCAGTATTTT | CAWSVGQQYF
- | TRBJ1-2 | - | TRBV2 | TGTGCCAGCAGTGAGTCGGGACATTCTGGCTACACCTTC | CASSESGHSGYTF
- | TRBJ1-1 | - | TRBV21-1 | TGTGCCAGCAGAAACCGGACAGCGATAAACACTGAAGCTTTCTTT | CASRNRTAINTEAFF
- | TRBJ1-1 | - | TRBV7-3 | TGTGCCAGCAGTGCAGGTGGGGCGATGAACACTGAAGCTTTCTTT | CASSAGGAMNTEAFF
TRBD1 | TRBJ1-5 | few | TRBV25-1 | TGTGCCAGCAGTGAACCCCCGGACAGGGGGAGCAATCAGCCCCAGCATTTT | CASSEPPDRGSNQPQHF
- | TRBJ2-7 | - | TRBV10-2 | TGCGCCAGCGGAGATGACCTGCAGTACTTC | CASGDDLQYF
TRBD1 | TRBJ1-2 | - | TRBV29-1 | TGCAGCGTGGCGGGAGGGGGCATTTCATACTATGGCTACACCTTC | CSVAGGGISYYGYTF
TRBD1 | TRBJ1-1 | - | TRBV7-2 | TGTGCCAGCAGCTTCGGGACAGCTTCGACTGAAGCTTTCTTT | CASSFGTASTEAFF
- | TRBJ1-4 | - | TRBV2 | TGTGCCAGCAGCAGCTTCGAAGGGAGGGTGGGTGAAAAACTGTTTTTT | CASSSFEGRVGEKLFF
- | TRBJ2-1 | - | TRBV5-6 | TGTGCCAGCAGCTTGAGCAGCGGCTACAATGAGCAGTTCTTC | CASSLSSGYNEQFF
- | TRBJ2-7 | once | TRBV21-1 | TGTGCCAGCAGCAAAGGGACAAAACTAGCCCAAGTTTTGTCCTACGAGCAGTACTTC | CASSKGTKLAQVLSYEQYF
TRBD1 | TRBJ1-6 | - | TRBV27 | TGTGCCAGCAGTTTATGGGACAGGCCCCGTCCCTCCTATAATTCACCCCTCCACTTT | CASSLWDRPRPSYNSPLHF
- | TRBJ2-7 | - | TRBV29-1 | TGCAGCGTTGGACGGACAGCCTCCTACGAGCAGTACTTC | CSVGRTASYEQYF
- | TRBJ2-3 | - | TRBV7-2 | TGTGCCAGCAGCTTAGGGACTCCAGATACGCAGTATTTT | CASSLGTPDTQYF
TRBD2 | TRBJ2-1 | few | TRBV29-1 | TGCAGCGTTGGGGAGACGGGAGGGCCACCCAATGAGCAGTTCTTC | CSVGETGGPPNEQFF
TRBD1 | TRBJ1-2 | once | TRBV6-1 | TGTGCCAGCAGTGAAGGGACAGGAGACGGCTACACCTTC | CASSEGTGDGYTF
- | TRBJ2-3 | - | TRBV28 | TGTGCCAGCACTCCCCCGGGAACAGATACGCAGTATTTT | CASTPPGTDTQYF
TRBD2 | TRBJ2-7 | - | TRBV27 | TGTGCCAGCAGTTTATCTAGCGGGCGCTCCTACGAGCAGTACTTC | CASSLSSGRSYEQYF
TRBD1 | TRBJ1-5 | - | TRBV2 | TGTGCCAGCAGGGGGGTAGGGGGCGGTCAGCCCCAGCATTTT | CASRGVGGGQPQHF
TRBD1 | TRBJ2-5 | few | TRBV11-2 | TGTGCCAGCAGCTTAGGTGGGGGACAGAGGAAGACCCAGTACTTC | CASSLGGGQRKTQYF